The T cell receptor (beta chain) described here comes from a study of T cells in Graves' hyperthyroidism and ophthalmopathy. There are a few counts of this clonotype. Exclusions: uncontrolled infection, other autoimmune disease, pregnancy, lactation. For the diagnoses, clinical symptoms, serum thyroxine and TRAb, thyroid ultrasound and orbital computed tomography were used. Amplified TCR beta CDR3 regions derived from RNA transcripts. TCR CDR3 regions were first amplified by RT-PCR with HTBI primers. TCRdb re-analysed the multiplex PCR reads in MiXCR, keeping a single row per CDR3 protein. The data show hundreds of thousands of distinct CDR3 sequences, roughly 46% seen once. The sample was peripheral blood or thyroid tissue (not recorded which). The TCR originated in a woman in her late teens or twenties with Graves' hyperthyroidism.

CDR3 loop: CAISESKRPGTLGSYNSPLHF. CDR3 bases: TGTGCCATCAGTGAGTCGAAACGCCCGGGGACATTGGGGTCCTATAATTCACCCCTCCACTTT. The chain couples TRBV10-3 to TRBJ1-6; weak D call: TRBD1 (6 bases). The CDR3 runs 21 residues. Germline V CDR1 and CDR2: ENHRY, SYGVKD. The V end was cut by 0 bases, the J end by 1 base, with 22 bases between.